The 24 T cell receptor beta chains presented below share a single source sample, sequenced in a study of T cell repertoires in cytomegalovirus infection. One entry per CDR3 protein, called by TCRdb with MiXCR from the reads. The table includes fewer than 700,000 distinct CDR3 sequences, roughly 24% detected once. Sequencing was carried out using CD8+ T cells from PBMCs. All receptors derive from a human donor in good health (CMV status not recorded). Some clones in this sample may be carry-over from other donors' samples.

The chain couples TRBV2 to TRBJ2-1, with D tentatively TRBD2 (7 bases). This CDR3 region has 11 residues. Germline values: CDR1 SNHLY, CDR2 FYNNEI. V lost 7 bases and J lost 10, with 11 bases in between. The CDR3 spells CASKGGGEQFF. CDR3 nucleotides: TGTGCCAGCAAAGGCGGGGGCGAGCAGTTCTTC.

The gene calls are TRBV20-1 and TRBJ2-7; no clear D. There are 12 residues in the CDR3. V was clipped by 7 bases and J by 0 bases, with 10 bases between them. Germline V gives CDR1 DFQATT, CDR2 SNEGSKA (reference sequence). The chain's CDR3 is CSVATSSYEQYF. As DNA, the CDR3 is TGCAGTGTCGCCACGAGCTCCTACGAGCAGTACTTC.

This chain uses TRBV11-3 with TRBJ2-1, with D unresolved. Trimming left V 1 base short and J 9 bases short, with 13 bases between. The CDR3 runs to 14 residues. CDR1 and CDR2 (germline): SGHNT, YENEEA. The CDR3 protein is CASSLVGLGSEQFF. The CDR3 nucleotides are TGTGCCAGCAGCTTAGTGGGTCTTGGTAGTGAGCAGTTCTTC.

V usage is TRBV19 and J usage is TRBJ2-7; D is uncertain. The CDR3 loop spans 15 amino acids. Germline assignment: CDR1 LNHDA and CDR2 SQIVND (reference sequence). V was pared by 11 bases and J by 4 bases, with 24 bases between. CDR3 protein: CASYLGPGFEYEQYV. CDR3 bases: TGTGCCTCCTACCTAGGGCCCGGGTTTGAATACGAGCAGTACGTC.

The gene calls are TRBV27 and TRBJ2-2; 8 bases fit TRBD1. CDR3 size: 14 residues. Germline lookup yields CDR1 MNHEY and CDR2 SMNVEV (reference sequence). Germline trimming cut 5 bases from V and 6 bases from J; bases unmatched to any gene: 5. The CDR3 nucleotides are TGTGCCAGCAGTCCCGGGACAGGCCCCGGGGAGCTGTTTTTT. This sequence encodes CASSPGTGPGELFF.

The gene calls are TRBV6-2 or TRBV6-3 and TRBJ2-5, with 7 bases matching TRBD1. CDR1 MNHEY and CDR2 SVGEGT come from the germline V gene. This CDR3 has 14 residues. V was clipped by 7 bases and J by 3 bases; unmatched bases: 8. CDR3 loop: CASITGQAKETQYF. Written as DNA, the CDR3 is TGTGCCAGCATCACCGGACAGGCGAAAGAGACCCAGTACTTC.

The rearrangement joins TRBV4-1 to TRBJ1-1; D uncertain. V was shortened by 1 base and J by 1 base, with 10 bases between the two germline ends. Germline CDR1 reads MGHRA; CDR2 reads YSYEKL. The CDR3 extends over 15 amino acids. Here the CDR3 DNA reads TGCGCCAGCAGCCAAGTCTGGCGGGGGAACACTGAAGCTTTCTTT. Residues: CASSQVWRGNTEAFF.

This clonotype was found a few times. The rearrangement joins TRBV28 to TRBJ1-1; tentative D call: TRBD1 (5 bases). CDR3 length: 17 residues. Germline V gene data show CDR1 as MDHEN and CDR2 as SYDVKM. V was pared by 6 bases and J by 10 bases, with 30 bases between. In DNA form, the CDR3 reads TGTGCCAGCAGCCCGGGCCCTCAGGGAACAGTATCCAATGTAGCTTTCTTT. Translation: CASSPGPQGTVSNVAFF.

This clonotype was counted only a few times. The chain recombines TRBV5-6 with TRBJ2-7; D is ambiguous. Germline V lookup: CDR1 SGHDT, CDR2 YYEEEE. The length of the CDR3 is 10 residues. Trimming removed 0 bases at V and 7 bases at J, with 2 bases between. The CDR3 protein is CASSLEEQYF. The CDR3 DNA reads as TGTGCCAGCAGCTTGGAGGAGCAGTACTTC. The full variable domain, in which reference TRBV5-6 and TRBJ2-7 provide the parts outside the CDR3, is DAGVTQSPTHLIKTRGQQVTLRCSPKSGHDTVSWYQQALGQGPQFIFQYYEEEERQRGNFPDRFSGHQFPNYSSELNVNALLLGDSALYLCASSLEEQYFGPGTRLTVT.

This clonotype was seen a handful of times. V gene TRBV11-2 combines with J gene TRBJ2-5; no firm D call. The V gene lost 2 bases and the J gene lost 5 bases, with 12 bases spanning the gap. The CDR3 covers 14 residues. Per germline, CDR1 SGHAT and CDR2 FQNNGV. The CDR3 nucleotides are TGTGCCAGCAGCTTACGACCCGGGCGGGAGACCCAGTACTTC. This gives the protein CASSLRPGRETQYF.

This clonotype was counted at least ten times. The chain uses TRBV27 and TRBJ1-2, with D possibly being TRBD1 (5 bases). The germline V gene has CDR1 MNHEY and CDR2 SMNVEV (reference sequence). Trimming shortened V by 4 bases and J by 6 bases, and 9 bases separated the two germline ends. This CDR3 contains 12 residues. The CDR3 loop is CASSSGGNGYTF. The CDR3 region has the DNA TGTGCCAGCAGTTCGGGGGGTAATGGCTACACCTTC.

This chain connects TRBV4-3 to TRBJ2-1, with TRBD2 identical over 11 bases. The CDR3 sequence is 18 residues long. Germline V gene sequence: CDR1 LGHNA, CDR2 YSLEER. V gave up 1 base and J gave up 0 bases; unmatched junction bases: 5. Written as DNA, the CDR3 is TGCGCCAGCAGCCAAGGAACTAGCGGGGGAGCCTCCTACAATGAGCAGTTCTTC. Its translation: CASSQGTSGGASYNEQFF.

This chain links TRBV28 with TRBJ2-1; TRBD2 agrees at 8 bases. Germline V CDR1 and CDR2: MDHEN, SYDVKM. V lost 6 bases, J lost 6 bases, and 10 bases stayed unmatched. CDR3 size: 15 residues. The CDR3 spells CASRKRGGHRNEQFF. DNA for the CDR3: TGTGCCAGCAGGAAACGGGGGGGCCATCGCAATGAGCAGTTCTTC.

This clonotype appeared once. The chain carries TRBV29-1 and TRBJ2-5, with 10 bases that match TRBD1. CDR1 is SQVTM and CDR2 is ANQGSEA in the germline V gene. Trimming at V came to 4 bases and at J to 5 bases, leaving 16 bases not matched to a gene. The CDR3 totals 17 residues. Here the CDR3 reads CSVVPISRDRGGETQYF. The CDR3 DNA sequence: TGCAGCGTTGTTCCCATCTCCCGGGACAGGGGAGGCGAGACCCAGTACTTC.

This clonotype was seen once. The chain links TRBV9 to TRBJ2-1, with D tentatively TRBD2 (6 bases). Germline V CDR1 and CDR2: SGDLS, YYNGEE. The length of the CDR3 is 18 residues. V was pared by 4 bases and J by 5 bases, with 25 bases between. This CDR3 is CASSFSPFSGELNNEQFF. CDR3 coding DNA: TGTGCCAGCAGCTTCAGCCCGTTCTCGGGGGAACTGAACAATGAGCAGTTCTTC.

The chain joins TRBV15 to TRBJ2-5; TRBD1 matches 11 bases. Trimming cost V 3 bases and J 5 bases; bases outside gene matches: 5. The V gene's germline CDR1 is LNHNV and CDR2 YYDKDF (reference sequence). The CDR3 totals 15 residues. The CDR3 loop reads CATSSVGQGGETQYF. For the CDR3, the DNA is TGTGCCACCAGCAGCGTGGGACAGGGGGGGGAGACCCAGTACTTC. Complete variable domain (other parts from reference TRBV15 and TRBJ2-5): DAMVIQNPRYQVTQFGKPVTLSCSQTLNHNVMYWYQQKSSQAPKLLFHYYDKDFNNEADTPDNFQSRRPNTSFCFLDIRSPGLGDTAMYLCATSSVGQGGETQYFGPGTRLLVL.

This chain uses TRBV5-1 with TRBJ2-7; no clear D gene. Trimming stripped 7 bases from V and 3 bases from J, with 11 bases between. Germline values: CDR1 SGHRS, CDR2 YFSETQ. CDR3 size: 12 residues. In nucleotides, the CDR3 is TGCGCCAGCCGCAGGTCGGACTACGAGCAGTACTTC. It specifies CASRRSDYEQYF.

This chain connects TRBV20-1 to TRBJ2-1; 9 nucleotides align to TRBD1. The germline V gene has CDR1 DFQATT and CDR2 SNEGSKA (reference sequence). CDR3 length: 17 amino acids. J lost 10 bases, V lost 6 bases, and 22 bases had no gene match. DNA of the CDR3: TGCAGTGCCCGGGCGTGGGACAGGGCCCCCCGGGAATCAGAGCAGTTCTTC. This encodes CSARAWDRAPRESEQFF.

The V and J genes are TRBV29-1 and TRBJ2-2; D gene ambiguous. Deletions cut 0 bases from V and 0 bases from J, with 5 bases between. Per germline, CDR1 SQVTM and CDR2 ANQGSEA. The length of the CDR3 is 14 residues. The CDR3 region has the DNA TGCAGCGTTGAAGATATGGCGAACACCGGGGAGCTGTTTTTT. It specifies CSVEDMANTGELFF.

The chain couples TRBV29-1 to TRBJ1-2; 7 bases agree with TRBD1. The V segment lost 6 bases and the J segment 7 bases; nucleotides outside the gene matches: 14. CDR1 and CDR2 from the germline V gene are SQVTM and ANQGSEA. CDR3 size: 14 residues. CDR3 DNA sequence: TGCAGCGTAAAAAAATCGGAGGGGGCGCGTGGCTACACCTTC. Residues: CSVKKSEGARGYTF.

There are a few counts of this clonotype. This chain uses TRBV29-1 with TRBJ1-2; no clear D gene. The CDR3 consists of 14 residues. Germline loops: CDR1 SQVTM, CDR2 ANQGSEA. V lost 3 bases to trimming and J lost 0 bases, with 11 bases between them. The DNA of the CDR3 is TGCAGCGTTGAGGACCGGGAAGCTAACTATGGCTACACCTTC. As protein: CSVEDREANYGYTF.

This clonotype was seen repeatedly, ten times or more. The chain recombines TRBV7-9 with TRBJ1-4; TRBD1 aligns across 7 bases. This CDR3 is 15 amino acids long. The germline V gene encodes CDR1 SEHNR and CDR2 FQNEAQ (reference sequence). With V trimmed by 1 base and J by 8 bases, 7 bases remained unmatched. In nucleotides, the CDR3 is TGTGCCAGCAGCTTAGAAGACAGGGTTTGGGAAAAACTGTTTTTT. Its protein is CASSLEDRVWEKLFF.

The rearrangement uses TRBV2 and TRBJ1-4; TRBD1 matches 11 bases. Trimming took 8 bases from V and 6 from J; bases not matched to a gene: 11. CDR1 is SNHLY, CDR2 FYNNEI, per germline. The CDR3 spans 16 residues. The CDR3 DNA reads TGTGCCAGCCTCGGACAGGGGGCGCAGGGGTATGAAAAACTGTTTTTT. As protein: CASLGQGAQGYEKLFF.

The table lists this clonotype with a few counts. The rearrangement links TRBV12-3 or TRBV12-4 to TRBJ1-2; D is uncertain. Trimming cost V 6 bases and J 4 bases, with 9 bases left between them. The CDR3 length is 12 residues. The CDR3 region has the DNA TGTGCCAGCAGCCGGCGGGTCTATGGCTACACCTTC. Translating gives CASSRRVYGYTF.